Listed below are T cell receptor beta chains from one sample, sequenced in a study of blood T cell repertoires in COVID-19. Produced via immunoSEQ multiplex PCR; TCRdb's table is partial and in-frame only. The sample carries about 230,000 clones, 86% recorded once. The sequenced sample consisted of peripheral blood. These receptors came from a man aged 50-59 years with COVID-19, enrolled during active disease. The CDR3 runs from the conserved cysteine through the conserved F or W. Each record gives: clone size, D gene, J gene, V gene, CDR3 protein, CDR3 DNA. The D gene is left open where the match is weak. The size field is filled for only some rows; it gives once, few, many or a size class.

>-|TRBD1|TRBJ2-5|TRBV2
CASGPDRVGGETQYF
TGTGCCAGCGGCCCGGACAGGGTGGGTGGGGAGACCCAGTACTTC
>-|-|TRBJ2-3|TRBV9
CASSVEGGGLSDTQYF
TGTGCCAGCAGCGTAGAAGGGGGAGGGCTGTCAGATACGCAGTATTTT
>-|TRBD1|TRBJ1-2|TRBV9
CASSVAPDGQGRNYGYTF
TGTGCCAGCAGCGTAGCTCCGGATGGACAGGGACGTAACTATGGCTACACCTTC
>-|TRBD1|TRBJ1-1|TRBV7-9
CASSTDRGGWYTEAFF
TGTGCCAGCAGCACAGACAGGGGAGGGTGGTACACTGAAGCTTTCTTT
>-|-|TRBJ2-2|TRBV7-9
CASSSSNTGELFF
TGTGCCAGCAGCTCAAGCAATACCGGGGAGCTGTTTTTT
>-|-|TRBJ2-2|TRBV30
CAWRGAGVNTGELFF
TGTGCCTGGAGAGGAGCAGGGGTGAACACCGGGGAGCTGTTTTTT
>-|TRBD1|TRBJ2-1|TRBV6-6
CASSQRQGTNNEQFF
TGTGCCAGCAGCCAAAGACAGGGGACAAACAATGAGCAGTTCTTC
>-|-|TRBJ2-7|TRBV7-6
CASSLSQGHEQYF
TGTGCCAGCAGCTTAAGTCAGGGTCACGAGCAGTACTTC
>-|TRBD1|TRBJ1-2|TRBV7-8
CASSYRRTGGGYTF
TGTGCCAGCAGCTACCGACGTACAGGGGGCGGCTACACCTTC
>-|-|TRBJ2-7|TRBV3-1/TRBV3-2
CASSQGEEQYF
TGTGCCAGCAGCCAAGGTGAGGAGCAGTACTTC
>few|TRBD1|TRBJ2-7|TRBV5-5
CASSPQTGGPYEQYF
TGTGCCAGCAGTCCCCAGACAGGGGGGCCCTACGAGCAGTACTTC
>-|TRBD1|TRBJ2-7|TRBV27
CASSLDSGGQGYEQYF
TGTGCCAGCAGTTTGGATAGTGGGGGACAGGGCTACGAGCAGTACTTC
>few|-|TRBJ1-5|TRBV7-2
CASSLFRDSNQPQHF
TGTGCCAGCAGCTTATTCAGGGATAGCAATCAGCCCCAGCATTTT
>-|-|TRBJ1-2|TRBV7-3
CASSPGRHYGYTF
TGTGCCAGCAGCCCAGGGAGGCACTATGGCTACACCTTC
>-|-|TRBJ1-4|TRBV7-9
CASSPSARATNEKLFF
TGTGCCAGCAGCCCGAGTGCTAGAGCAACTAATGAAAAACTGTTTTTT
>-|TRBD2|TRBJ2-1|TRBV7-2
CASSLLSGGERNEQFF
TGTGCCAGCAGCCTCTTAAGCGGGGGGGAGAGGAATGAGCAGTTCTTC
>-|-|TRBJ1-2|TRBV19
CASRTAYGYTF
TGTGCCAGTAGGACAGCCTATGGCTACACCTTC
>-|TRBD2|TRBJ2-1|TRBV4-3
CASSQETGGNYNEQFF
TGCGCCAGCAGCCAAGAAACGGGGGGGAATTACAATGAGCAGTTCTTC
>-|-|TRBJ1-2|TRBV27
CASKPLSAGDYGYTF
TGTGCCAGCAAGCCCCTCAGTGCGGGTGACTATGGCTACACCTTC
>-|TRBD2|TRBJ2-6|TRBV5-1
CASSWTTSGGSSGANVLTF
TGCGCCAGCAGCTGGACGACTAGCGGGGGGTCCTCTGGGGCCAACGTCCTGACTTTC
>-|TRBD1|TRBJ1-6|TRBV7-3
CASSSDRGSPLHF
TGTGCCAGCAGCTCGGACAGGGGATCACCCCTCCACTTT
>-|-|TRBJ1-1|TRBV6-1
CASSEWGGTEAFF
TGTGCCAGCAGTGAATGGGGCGGCACTGAAGCTTTCTTT